This T cell receptor (beta chain) was recorded in a study of graft-versus-host responses after intestinal transplantation. There were roughly 200,000 CFSE-labeled responder cells plated together with roughly 200,000 irradiated, violet-dye-labeled stimulator cells. This table comes from immunoSEQ multiplex PCR, and its TCRdb copy is limited to in-frame clones, with some not included. The sample records fewer than 9,500 clones, roughly 30% being singletons. Deletions cut 2 bases from V and 8 bases from J, with 10 bases between. This CDR3 contains 13 residues. Per the germline V gene, CDR1 is SGHTA and CDR2 is FQGNSA.

Source: alloreactive CD8+ T cells from a mixed lymphocyte reaction culture, taken before transplantation. Subset denoted: CFSE-low proliferating T cells sorted from roughly six-day pre-transplant mixed lymphocyte reaction (GvH or HvG direction). V is TRBV7-2 and J is TRBJ2-1; a possible D gene is TRBD2 (5 bases). This clonotype was sampled from a human patient who was an organ donor for intestinal transplantation. CDR3 sequence reads: CASSLPAGDEQFF. The CDR3 nucleotides read TGTGCCAGCAGCTTACCCGCCGGGGATGAGCAGTTCTTC. The whole variable domain, remainder taken from reference TRBV7-2 and TRBJ2-1, is GAGVSQSPSNKVTEKGKDVELRCDPISGHTALYWYRQSLGQGLEFLIYFQGNSAPDKSGLPSDRFSAERTGGSVSTLTIQRTQQEDSAVYLCASSLPAGDEQFFGPGTRLTVL.